One sample yielded the 8 T cell receptor beta chains listed below, sequenced in a study of T cell repertoires in cytomegalovirus infection. TCRdb re-derived calls from the reads in MiXCR, one entry per CDR3 protein. The top ten hold roughly 4% of the sample, which has around 300,000 distinct CDR3 sequences, more than 8% seen once. Sequenced input: PBMCs. The receptors were sampled from a human donor in good health (CMV status not recorded). Some clones in this sample may be carry-over from other donors' samples.

Many counts were recorded for this clonotype. The chain uses TRBV27 and TRBJ2-7; D is possibly TRBD1 (5 bases). The ends were cut back, 3 bases at V and 2 bases at J, with 11 bases in the middle. CDR3 length equals 14 residues. Germline CDR1 is MNHEY and CDR2 is SMNVEV (reference sequence). The CDR3 region is CASSFTGATYEQYF. The DNA for the CDR3 is TGTGCCAGCAGTTTTACAGGTGCAACCTACGAGCAGTACTTC.

The chain combines TRBV7-2 with TRBJ2-7, with 13 bases identical to TRBD2. CDR1 SGHTA and CDR2 FQGNSA come from the germline V gene. The CDR3 is 15 amino acids. With V trimmed by 5 bases and J by 5 bases, 6 bases remained unmatched. The CDR3 bases are TGTGCCAGCAGCGAACTAGCGGGGGGGTATAACGAGCAGTACTTC. Encoded protein: CASSELAGGYNEQYF.

This clonotype occurred many times. The CDR3 coding sequence is TGTGCCAGCAGACTGACTAGCGGGAGGACCGGGGAGCTGTTTTTT. This translates into CASRLTSGRTGELFF. The J gene is TRBJ2-2, the V gene TRBV27, with TRBD2 identical over 13 bases. Germline assignment: CDR1 MNHEY and CDR2 SMNVEV (reference sequence). There are 15 residues in the CDR3. Trimming took 6 bases from V and 5 from J; bases not matched to a gene: 3.

The chain is built from TRBV20-1 and TRBJ1-1, with 9 bases aligning to TRBD1. V was pared by 5 bases and J by 5 bases, with 6 bases of the junction left unmatched. The CDR3 runs to 13 residues. The germline V gene encodes CDR1 DFQATT and CDR2 SNEGSKA (reference sequence). Here the CDR3 DNA reads TGCAGTGCTTCCGGGACAGGGCGGACTGAAGCTTTCTTT. Protein product: CSASGTGRTEAFF.

The chain combines TRBV10-2 with TRBJ1-1; D gene unclear. The CDR3 is made up of 15 amino acids. The V gene's germline CDR1 is WSHSY and CDR2 SAAADI. V shed 0 bases and J shed 6 bases, with 14 bases lying between them. The CDR3 nucleotides read TGCGCCAGCAGTGAGTCTTTGGACTTTTACGCTGAAGCTTTCTTT. As protein: CASSESLDFYAEAFF.

In its sample, this clonotype was seen many times. This chain joins TRBV12-5 and TRBJ1-1; D is possibly TRBD1 (6 bases). The CDR3 totals 14 residues. CDR1 LGHNT and CDR2 FRNRAP come from the germline V gene. Trimming took 3 bases from V and 0 from J, leaving 8 bases between them. The CDR3 loop reads CASGLGGMNTEAFF. In nucleotides, the CDR3 is TGTGCTAGTGGTTTAGGGGGAATGAACACTGAAGCTTTCTTT.

This clonotype was recorded many times. The CDR3 spells CASSEGGGLHEQYF. The DNA for the CDR3 is TGTGCCAGCAGCGAAGGCGGGGGTCTCCACGAGCAGTACTTC. V and J are TRBV7-2 and TRBJ2-7; TRBD2 aligns across 7 bases. Germline values: CDR1 SGHTA, CDR2 FQGNSA. J was trimmed by 5 bases and V by 5 bases; bases with no gene match: 9. The CDR3 is made up of 14 amino acids.

This clonotype was seen many times. The chain has TRBV7-8 and TRBJ1-2; 10 bases map to TRBD1. CDR1 and CDR2 from the germline V gene are SGHVS and FQNEAQ. CDR3 length: 15 amino acids. Trimming cost V 5 bases and J 5 bases; bases outside gene matches: 8. CDR3 DNA sequence: TGTGCCAGCAGCAGATCCGGGACAGGGGCATATGGCTACACCTTC. This encodes CASSRSGTGAYGYTF.